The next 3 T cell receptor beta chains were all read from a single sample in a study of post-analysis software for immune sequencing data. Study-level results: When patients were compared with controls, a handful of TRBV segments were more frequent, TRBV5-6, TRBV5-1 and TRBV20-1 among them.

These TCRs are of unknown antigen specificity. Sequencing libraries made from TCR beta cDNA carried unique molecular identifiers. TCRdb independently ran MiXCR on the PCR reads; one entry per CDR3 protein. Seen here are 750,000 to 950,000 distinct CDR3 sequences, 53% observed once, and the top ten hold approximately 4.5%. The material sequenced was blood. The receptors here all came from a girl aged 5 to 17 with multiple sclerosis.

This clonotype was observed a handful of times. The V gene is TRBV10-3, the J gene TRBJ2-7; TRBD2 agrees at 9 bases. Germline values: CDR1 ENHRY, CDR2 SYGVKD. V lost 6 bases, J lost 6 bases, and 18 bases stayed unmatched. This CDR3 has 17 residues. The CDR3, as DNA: TGTGCCATCAGAGACCCCGAAGGTAGCGGGAGTGTTAGCGAGCAGTACTTC. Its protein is CAIRDPEGSGSVSEQYF.

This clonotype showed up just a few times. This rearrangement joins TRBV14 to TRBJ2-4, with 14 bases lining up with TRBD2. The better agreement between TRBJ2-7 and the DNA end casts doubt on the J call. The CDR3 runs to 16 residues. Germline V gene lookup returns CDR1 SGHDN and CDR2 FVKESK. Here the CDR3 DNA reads TGTGCCAGCAGCCAAGCCGGGACTAGCGGGAGATACGAGCAGTACTTC. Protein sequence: CASSQAGTSGRYEQYF.

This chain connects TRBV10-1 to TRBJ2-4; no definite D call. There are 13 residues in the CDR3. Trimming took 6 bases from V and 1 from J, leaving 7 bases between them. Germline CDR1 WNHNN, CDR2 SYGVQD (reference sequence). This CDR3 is CASSGPAKNIQYF. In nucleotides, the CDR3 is TGCGCCAGCAGCGGACCTGCCAAAAACATTCAGTACTTC.